A single sample gave rise to the 19 T cell receptor beta chains below, sequenced in a study of T cells in Graves' hyperthyroidism and ophthalmopathy. Amplification of TCR beta CDR3 regions was performed using RNA transcripts as template. TCR CDR3 regions were first amplified by RT-PCR with HTBI primers. TCRdb itself ran the multiplex PCR reads through MiXCR, one entry per CDR3 protein. Of hundreds of thousands of distinct CDR3 sequences detected, approximately 15% appear once; the ten largest clones hold roughly a tenth. The sequenced sample was blood. These receptors were taken from a woman aged 18-29 years with Graves' hyperthyroidism.

This clonotype was detected many times. The V gene is TRBV30, the J gene TRBJ1-5, with 7 bases matching TRBD1. Germline V gives CDR1 GTSNPN, CDR2 SVGIG (reference sequence). Germline trimming cut 2 bases from V and 6 bases from J; bases unmatched to any gene: 4. This CDR3 is 13 amino acids long. DNA of the CDR3: TGTGCCTGGAGTAGACAGGGATCTCAGCCCCAGCATTTT. This codes for CAWSRQGSQPQHF. Drawing the rest from reference TRBV30 and TRBJ1-5, the complete variable domain is SQTIHQWPATLVQPVGSPLSLECTVEGTSNPNLYWYRQAAGRGLQLLFYSVGIGQISSEVPQNLSASRPQDRQFILSSKKLLLSDSGFYLCAWSRQGSQPQHFGDGTRLSIL.

The gene calls are TRBV7-9 and TRBJ2-2; TRBD2 matches at 9 bases. Germline-derived CDR1 and CDR2 are SEHNR and FQNEAQ (reference sequence). This CDR3 spans 16 amino acids. The J segment lost 4 bases and the V segment lost 2 bases, leaving 5 bases of the junction unmatched. CDR3 coding DNA: TGTGCCAGCAGCTTACGGACTAGCGATCGCACCGGGGAGCTGTTTTTT. Translated, it gives CASSLRTSDRTGELFF.

The chain combines TRBV29-1 with TRBJ1-1; 8 positions match TRBD1. Germline CDR1 is SQVTM and CDR2 is ANQGSEA. The CDR3 has 13 amino acids. Unmatched junction bases numbered 8, after V lost 3 bases and J lost 8 bases. CDR3 DNA sequence: TGCAGCGTTGAGGACCGGGACAGGAGAGAAGCTTTCTTT. Amino acids: CSVEDRDRREAFF.

This clonotype was counted only a few times. The chain joins TRBV7-2 to TRBJ1-3, with D tentatively TRBD1 (5 bases). The V and J ends lost 5 bases and 4 bases respectively, with 18 bases between them. The CDR3 is 16 residues long. The germline CDR1 and CDR2 sequences are SGHTA and FQGNSA. The CDR3 DNA reads TGTGCCAGCAGCCTCCCTGGAGGGGCTAACGGAAACACCATATATTTT. As protein: CASSLPGGANGNTIYF.

This clonotype has a single count. The chain is built from TRBV27 and TRBJ2-3; D is unclear. CDR3 length: 15 amino acids. CDR1 and CDR2 (germline): MNHEY, SMNVEV (reference sequence). The V end lost 3 bases, the J end lost 5 bases, and 15 bases lay between the germline ends. CDR3 sequence: CASSFEPTLGDTQYF. CDR3 nucleotides: TGTGCCAGCAGTTTTGAACCCACATTGGGAGATACGCAGTATTTT.

The gene calls are TRBV6-1 and TRBJ2-2; D is undetermined. This CDR3 is 13 amino acids long. With 5 bases removed from V and 5 bases from J, the gap between germline ends came to 9 bases. CDR1 is MNHNS, CDR2 SASEGT, per germline. The CDR3 loop reads CASSRATTGELFF. Written as DNA, the CDR3 is TGTGCCAGCAGTCGGGCGACAACCGGGGAGCTGTTTTTT.

This clonotype appeared a few times. CDR3 sequence: CASSLARQGARETQYF. CDR3 sequence (DNA): TGTGCCAGCAGCTTAGCGAGGCAGGGGGCAAGGGAGACCCAGTACTTC. J is TRBJ2-5 and V is TRBV7-9; TRBD1 matches 8 bases. V lost 0 bases to trimming and J lost 5 bases; unmatched junction nucleotides: 8. Per the germline V gene, CDR1 is SEHNR and CDR2 is FQNEAQ (reference sequence). The CDR3 has 16 amino acids.

This clonotype was observed a handful of times. The chain is built from TRBV27 and TRBJ2-3; weak D call: TRBD1 (5 bases). The V gene's germline CDR1 is MNHEY and CDR2 SMNVEV (reference sequence). The CDR3 is 15 residues long. Trimming shortened V by 3 bases and J by 5 bases, and 15 bases separated the two germline ends. The CDR3 is CASSLLHEQGDTQYF. CDR3 nucleotides: TGTGCCAGCAGTTTGCTCCACGAGCAGGGAGATACGCAGTATTTT.

This clonotype has just a few counts. The CDR3 protein is CASGDTAHYGYTF. The DNA for the CDR3 is TGCGCCAGCGGGGACACCGCGCACTATGGCTACACCTTC. This chain joins TRBV5-1 and TRBJ1-2; weak D call: TRBD1 (6 bases). V was shortened by 7 bases and J by 3 bases, with 13 bases between the two germline ends. This CDR3 spans 13 amino acids. Germline values: CDR1 SGHRS, CDR2 YFSETQ.

This clonotype was seen a few times. The chain is built from TRBV27 and TRBJ2-1; D might be TRBD1 or TRBD2, each matching 5 bases. V was clipped by 6 bases and J by 5 bases, with 17 bases between them. The germline V gene encodes CDR1 MNHEY and CDR2 SMNVEV (reference sequence). This CDR3 spans 15 amino acids. CDR3 DNA: TGTGCCAGCAGCAACCAGGGACGCTTGAACAATGAGCAGTTCTTC. Its translation: CASSNQGRLNNEQFF.

The CDR3 DNA sequence: TGCAGTGCTACCAGTAGGGTGAACACTGAAGCTTTCTTT. Protein: CSATSRVNTEAFF. The rearrangement uses TRBV20-1 and TRBJ1-1, with D uncertain. Germline V gene lookup returns CDR1 DFQATT and CDR2 SNEGSKA (reference sequence). Trimming stripped 4 bases from V and 0 bases from J, with 9 bases between. CDR3 length: 13 residues.

This clonotype was seen repeatedly, ten times or more. This rearrangement joins TRBV7-9 to TRBJ2-5; 11 nucleotides agree with TRBD1. The V gene end was trimmed by 8 bases and the J gene end by 0 bases; junction bases not matched to a gene: 17. Germline CDR1 reads SEHNR; CDR2 reads FQNEAQ (reference sequence). The CDR3 totals 19 residues. Here the CDR3 DNA reads TGTGCCAGCTCACGCCCGAAACTCCGGGACAGGGGGAACCAAGAGACCCAGTACTTC. It is translated as CASSRPKLRDRGNQETQYF.

This clonotype turned up a few times. The rearrangement links TRBV30 to TRBJ2-1, with D perhaps TRBD2 (6 bases). Trimming removed 5 bases from V and 12 bases from J, with 11 bases in between. CDR3 length equals 10 residues. Germline V gene data show CDR1 as GTSNPN and CDR2 as SVGIG (reference sequence). The DNA for the CDR3 is TGTGCCTGGGGAACTAGCCCGCAGTTCTTC. This gives the protein CAWGTSPQFF.

The chain carries TRBV24-1 and TRBJ2-3; D ambiguous. The CDR3 totals 11 residues. V was trimmed by 4 bases and J by 6 bases, leaving 4 bases between them. Germline values: CDR1 KGHDR, CDR2 SFDVKD. The CDR3 sequence: CATSESDTQYF. CDR3 DNA sequence: TGTGCCACCAGTGAGTCCGATACGCAGTATTTT.

In its sample, this clonotype was seen many times. J is TRBJ2-7 and V is TRBV12-3 or TRBV12-4; 7 nucleotides line up with TRBD1. V was pared by 8 bases and J by 3 bases, with 7 bases of the junction left unmatched. This CDR3 region has 13 residues. In DNA, the CDR3 is TGTGCCAGCGGAAAAGGGGGCCTCTACGAGCAGTACTTC. As protein: CASGKGGLYEQYF.

Many counts were recorded for this clonotype. The CDR3 DNA reads as TGTGCCAGCAGTGCCAGGTGGGACTTGAGCACCGGGGAGCTGTTTTTT. It encodes CASSARWDLSTGELFF. The rearrangement uses TRBV12-3 or TRBV12-4 and TRBJ2-2; maybe TRBD2 (6 bases). The CDR3 runs to 16 residues. The ends were cut back, 5 bases at V and 4 bases at J, with 17 bases in the middle.

The sample holds a few counts of this clonotype. V gene TRBV10-3 combines with J gene TRBJ2-7, with 8 bases identical to TRBD1. Germline CDR1 reads ENHRY; CDR2 reads SYGVKD. The CDR3 is 19 amino acids. The J segment lost 1 base and the V segment lost 8 bases, leaving 22 bases of the junction unmatched. This chain's CDR3 is CAISSGYTEQGAISYEQYF. CDR3 in DNA: TGTGCCATCTCTTCGGGATATACGGAGCAGGGGGCCATTTCCTACGAGCAGTACTTC.

The V call is TRBV19, the J call TRBJ2-7, with a possible D match to TRBD2 (5 bases). The V gene's germline CDR1 is LNHDA and CDR2 SQIVND (reference sequence). This CDR3 region has 14 residues. Trimming pared 5 bases from V and 3 bases from J, leaving 14 bases between. For the CDR3, the DNA is TGTGCCAGTAGTCTGCAGCGGAACTACTACGAGCAGTACTTC. Translation: CASSLQRNYYEQYF.

The J gene is TRBJ1-2, the V gene TRBV25-1, with 7 bases fitting TRBD1. V lost 7 bases, J lost 4 bases, and 9 bases stayed unmatched. Per germline, CDR1 MGHDK and CDR2 SYGVNS. There are 14 residues in the CDR3. The CDR3 here is CASKQQGTGYGYTF. The CDR3 DNA reads as TGTGCCAGCAAACAACAGGGGACGGGCTATGGCTACACCTTC.